A single sample is the source of the 27 T cell receptor beta chains below, sequenced in a study of neurological immune-mediated disorders. TCRdb reprocessed the 5' RACE reads with MiXCR, giving one entry per CDR3 protein. In the table there are some 47,000 distinct CDR3 sequences, around a sixth of which are singletons. What was sequenced was PBMCs. Source of these receptors: a man between 60 and 75 years old in good health.

As regards this clonotype: Germline and junction disagree at one end, which may indicate a read error. J is TRBJ2-1 and V is TRBV20-1; 10 bases agree with TRBD2. This CDR3 contains 14 residues. In germline, CDR1 is DFQATT, CDR2 SNEGSKA (reference sequence). CDR3 in amino acids: CSALLASGRSEQIF. In DNA form, the CDR3 reads TGCAGTGCGTTACTGGCTAGCGGGAGAAGTGAGCAGATCTTC.

This clonotype was seen at least ten times. This chain joins TRBV6-5 and TRBJ2-7; 7 bases match TRBD2. The CDR3 runs 15 residues. The germline gives CDR1 MNHEY, CDR2 SVGAGI. The junction had 7 bases not matched to a gene; V was cut back by 3 bases and J by 2 bases. The CDR3 sequence: CASSYGAGTTYEQYF. The CDR3 DNA reads as TGTGCCAGCAGTTATGGGGCAGGGACTACCTACGAGCAGTACTTC.

CDR3 loop: CAWSAPEGPNEQFF. In DNA, the CDR3 is TGTGCCTGGAGTGCCCCCGAGGGACCCAATGAGCAGTTCTTC. V usage is TRBV30 and J usage is TRBJ2-1; the D call may be TRBD1 or TRBD2 (5 bases each). CDR1 is GTSNPN and CDR2 is SVGIG in the germline V gene (reference sequence). Trimming stripped 1 base from V and 6 bases from J, with 13 bases between. CDR3 length: 14 residues. Full variable domain (missing parts from reference TRBV30 and TRBJ2-1): SQTIHQWPATLVQPVGSPLSLECTVEGTSNPNLYWYRQAAGRGLQLLFYSVGIGQISSEVPQNLSASRPQDRQFILSSKKLLLSDSGFYLCAWSAPEGPNEQFFGPGTRLTVL.

The J gene is TRBJ1-4, the V gene TRBV19, with D unclear. The V gene lost 5 bases and the J gene lost 6 bases, with 16 bases spanning the gap. Germline assignment: CDR1 LNHDA and CDR2 SQIVND (reference sequence). CDR3 size: 15 residues. In DNA form, the CDR3 reads TGTGCCAGTAGTCGGGGATCACCACGAGATGAAAAACTGTTTTTT. Protein sequence: CASSRGSPRDEKLFF.

The sample holds many counts of this clonotype. This rearrangement joins TRBV7-2 to TRBJ2-7; 8 bases align to TRBD1. Trimming cost V 5 bases and J 0 bases; bases outside gene matches: 6. Germline CDR1 SGHTA, CDR2 FQGNSA. The CDR3 is made up of 15 amino acids. The DNA of the CDR3 is TGTGCCAGCAGCGCCCGGGACAGGAGCTCCTACGAGCAGTACTTC. Translating it yields CASSARDRSSYEQYF.

This CDR3 reads CASSPMTSGKGEQFF. The CDR3 nucleotides are TGTGCCAGCTCACCTATGACTAGCGGGAAGGGTGAGCAGTTCTTC. The chain couples TRBV18 to TRBJ2-1; 11 nucleotides align to TRBD2. The ends lost 3 bases at V and 9 bases at J; junction bases unmatched: 7. This CDR3 has 15 residues. Germline assignment: CDR1 KGHSH and CDR2 LQKENI.

This clonotype was counted many times. J is TRBJ2-1 and V is TRBV29-1, with 8 bases fitting TRBD1. The CDR3 runs 14 residues. The germline gives CDR1 SQVTM, CDR2 ANQGSEA. V shed 6 bases, J shed 9 bases, and the junction held 13 bases outside the gene matches. This CDR3 reads CSVLPGTGLGEQFF. As DNA, the CDR3 is TGCAGCGTCCTTCCCGGGACAGGTTTAGGTGAGCAGTTCTTC.

The table lists this clonotype with a few counts. The chain links TRBV19 to TRBJ2-1; 7 bases are a match to TRBD1. The CDR3 extends over 17 amino acids. Germline V gene sequence: CDR1 LNHDA, CDR2 SQIVND (reference sequence). The V gene end was trimmed by 0 bases and the J gene end by 0 bases; junction bases not matched to a gene: 5. CDR3: CASSIETGQISYNEQFF. In DNA, the CDR3 is TGTGCCAGTAGTATAGAGACGGGACAGATCTCCTACAATGAGCAGTTCTTC.

This clonotype has ten or more counts. The V gene is TRBV5-1, the J gene TRBJ2-1; TRBD1 agrees at 8 bases. The ends lost 5 bases at V and 4 bases at J; junction bases unmatched: 8. The CDR3 is 15 amino acids. Germline CDR1 and CDR2: SGHRS and YFSETQ. The CDR3 protein is CASSLSGQGYNEQFF. In DNA form, the CDR3 reads TGCGCCAGCAGTCTTAGCGGACAGGGATACAATGAGCAGTTCTTC.

The chain recombines TRBV12-3 or TRBV12-4 with TRBJ2-3; 12 bases are shared with TRBD2. The CDR3 runs 17 residues. Trimming removed 3 bases from V and 6 bases from J; junction bases left unmatched: 10. The CDR3 sequence: CASSFGLAGTLWDTQYF. The CDR3 DNA is TGTGCCAGCAGTTTTGGACTAGCGGGGACCCTTTGGGATACGCAGTATTTT.

This clonotype was detected ten times or more. The chain's CDR3 is CATSGQGGNQPQHF. CDR3 in DNA: TGTGCCACCAGCGGACAGGGAGGTAATCAGCCCCAGCATTTT. V and J are TRBV24-1 and TRBJ1-5; TRBD1 matches at 8 bases. This CDR3 is built from 14 residues. The germline CDR1 and CDR2 sequences are KGHDR and SFDVKD. J gave up 4 bases and V 7 bases, and 5 bases lay outside the gene matches.

This clonotype was found many times. The gene calls are TRBV5-1 and TRBJ2-6; D is perhaps TRBD1 (6 bases). The germline CDR1 and CDR2 sequences are SGHRS and YFSETQ. The ends were cut back, 4 bases at V and 4 bases at J, with 15 bases in the middle. The CDR3 runs 16 residues. CDR3 amino acids: CASSEGVMRGANVLTF. CDR3 in DNA: TGCGCCAGCAGCGAGGGGGTAATGAGGGGGGCCAACGTCCTGACTTTC.

This clonotype was observed a few times. The V call is TRBV6-5, the J call TRBJ2-7; the D gene is possibly TRBD1 (5 bases). Germline CDR1 is MNHEY and CDR2 is SVGAGI. The CDR3 covers 12 residues. Trimming stripped 4 bases from V and 6 bases from J, with 10 bases between. The CDR3 loop is CASSLSGLEQYF. For the CDR3, the DNA is TGTGCCAGCAGTTTGTCAGGGCTCGAGCAGTACTTC.

As to this clonotype: A much larger clonotype is one base distant, so this may be a read error. The chain couples TRBV7-2 to TRBJ2-5, with 9 bases lining up with TRBD2. Trimming took 8 bases from V and 3 from J; bases not matched to a gene: 10. The CDR3 totals 15 residues. Germline CDR1 SGHTA, CDR2 FQGNSA. CDR3: CASSIRASGEETQYF. The DNA for the CDR3 is TGTGCCAGCTCTATCCGGGCTAGCGGGGAAGAGACCCAGTACTTC.

With regard to this clonotype: The CDR3 end shows no conserved phenylalanine or tryptophan, and so a read error is likely. V and J are TRBV12-3 or TRBV12-4 and TRBJ2-5; D is possibly TRBD2 (6 bases). The CDR3 sequence is 13 residues long. V was clipped by 5 bases and J by 4 bases, with 11 bases between them. The CDR3 loop reads CASSLWRGETQYL. The CDR3 DNA reads TGTGCCAGCAGTCTGTGGAGGGGAGAGACCCAGTACTTA.

This clonotype was detected many times. The genes are TRBV20-1 and TRBJ2-4; D is unclear. V dropped 6 bases and J dropped 8 bases, with 14 bases sitting between them. The germline V gene has CDR1 DFQATT and CDR2 SNEGSKA (reference sequence). There are 12 residues in the CDR3. The CDR3 loop is CSATPNNDIQYF. DNA for the CDR3: TGCAGTGCAACCCCCAATAACGACATTCAGTACTTC.

This clonotype was counted at least ten times. CDR3 sequence: CASSLEEGGYNEQFF. CDR3 DNA sequence: TGTGCCAGCAGCTTAGAGGAGGGCGGGTACAATGAGCAGTTCTTC. This chain links TRBV7-8 with TRBJ2-1; D perhaps matches TRBD2 (6 bases). The CDR3 length is 15 residues. V was trimmed by 1 base and J by 4 bases, leaving 11 bases between them. Germline CDR1 is SGHVS and CDR2 is FQNEAQ.

In this sample, this clonotype is medium-sized (0.01 to 0.1%). The J gene is TRBJ2-7, the V gene TRBV20-1; perhaps TRBD1 as D (6 bases). This CDR3 comprises 12 residues. The ends were cut back, 0 bases at V and 10 bases at J, with 13 bases in the middle. Germline V gene sequence: CDR1 DFQATT, CDR2 SNEGSKA (reference sequence). CDR3 in amino acids: CSARDSRTDQYF. For the CDR3, the DNA is TGCAGTGCTAGAGATTCTAGGACAGATCAGTACTTC.

This clonotype appeared many times. This chain connects TRBV20-1 to TRBJ2-2; D is perhaps TRBD1 or TRBD2 (6 bases each). This CDR3 spans 11 amino acids. The V end was cut by 4 bases, the J end by 16 bases, with 16 bases between. The germline V gene has CDR1 DFQATT and CDR2 SNEGSKA (reference sequence). The chain's CDR3 is CSAKIGGRPFF. CDR3 sequence (DNA): TGCAGTGCTAAAATCGGGGGCCGCCCGTTTTTT.

This clonotype rates as medium-sized. V and J are TRBV7-8 and TRBJ2-1; perhaps D is TRBD1 or TRBD2 (7 bases each). CDR1 and CDR2 from the germline V gene are SGHVS and FQNEAQ. V lost 8 bases, J lost 0 bases, and 14 bases lay in between. This CDR3 spans 15 amino acids. CDR3 sequence reads: CASLERDSSYNEQFF. CDR3 coding DNA: TGTGCCAGCCTCGAGCGGGACAGCTCCTACAATGAGCAGTTCTTC. Full variable domain (outside the CDR3, taken from reference TRBV7-8 and TRBJ2-1): GAGVSQSPRYKVAKRGQDVALRCDPISGHVSLFWYQQALGQGPEFLTYFQNEAQLDKSGLPSDRFFAERPEGSVSTLKIQRTQQEDSAVYLCASLERDSSYNEQFFGPGTRLTVL.

This clonotype was counted at least ten times. The chain couples TRBV20-1 to TRBJ1-2; D unclear. CDR3 length: 11 amino acids. In germline, CDR1 is DFQATT, CDR2 SNEGSKA (reference sequence). V lost 6 bases to trimming and J lost 8 bases, with 13 bases between them. CDR3 protein: CSASTLEGYTF. CDR3 coding DNA: TGCAGTGCATCGACCCTTGAAGGCTACACCTTC.

This clonotype was counted many times. The CDR3 DNA is TGCGCCAGCAGCTTCGGGCGAAACAATGAGCAGTTCTTC. This translates into CASSFGRNNEQFF. The chain carries TRBV5-1 and TRBJ2-1; no firm D call. Trimming removed 2 bases at V and 5 bases at J, with 8 bases between. This CDR3 is 13 amino acids long. The V gene's germline CDR1 is SGHRS and CDR2 YFSETQ.

This clonotype was seen repeatedly, ten times or more. The chain employs TRBV24-1 and TRBJ2-1, with 10 nucleotides matching TRBD2. CDR3 size: 16 residues. Germline CDR1 is KGHDR and CDR2 is SFDVKD. V gave up 3 bases and J gave up 9 bases; unmatched junction bases: 10. CDR3: CATSDPSAGGFGEQFF. DNA of the CDR3: TGTGCCACCAGTGATCCTTCAGCGGGAGGGTTCGGTGAGCAGTTCTTC.

By proportion, this clonotype is medium-sized (0.01 to 0.1%). This chain connects TRBV7-3 to TRBJ2-1; D remains ambiguous. Per germline, CDR1 SGHTA and CDR2 FQGTGA. V lost 2 bases and J lost 0, with 5 bases in between. The CDR3 runs to 14 residues. The CDR3 here is CASSLPGSYNEQFF. For the CDR3, the DNA is TGTGCCAGCAGCTTACCAGGCTCCTACAATGAGCAGTTCTTC.

This clonotype was recorded at least ten times. V usage is TRBV10-3 and J usage is TRBJ2-1, with D perhaps TRBD1 (6 bases). V lost 3 bases and J 2 bases, leaving 11 bases between the germline ends. Germline-derived CDR1 and CDR2 are ENHRY and SYGVKD. The CDR3 length is 15 residues. CDR3 protein: CAISEGGGAYNEQFF. The CDR3 coding sequence is TGTGCCATCAGTGAAGGGGGTGGGGCCTACAATGAGCAGTTCTTC.

This clonotype has ten or more counts. The chain is built from TRBV12-3 or TRBV12-4 and TRBJ1-2; TRBD1 matches 7 bases. This CDR3 has 15 residues. Trimming cost V 5 bases and J 4 bases; bases outside gene matches: 10. Here the CDR3 DNA reads TGTGCCAGCAGTCCTCACGGGACAGCTATCTATGGCTACACCTTC. Translation gives CASSPHGTAIYGYTF.

This clonotype was observed many times. The chain links TRBV7-8 to TRBJ2-7; weak D call: TRBD2 (6 bases). Trimming stripped 1 base from V and 6 bases from J, with 16 bases between. The germline gives CDR1 SGHVS, CDR2 FQNEAQ. The CDR3 is 15 amino acids. In DNA form, the CDR3 reads TGTGCCAGCAGCTTAGGAGTCGATACTAGCTCCGAGCAGTACTTC. Residues: CASSLGVDTSSEQYF. The full variable domain, its missing parts supplied by reference TRBV7-8 and TRBJ2-7, is GAGVSQSPRYKVAKRGQDVALRCDPISGHVSLFWYQQALGQGPEFLTYFQNEAQLDKSGLPSDRFFAERPEGSVSTLKIQRTQQEDSAVYLCASSLGVDTSSEQYFGPGTRLTVT.